This T cell receptor (beta chain) was sequenced during a study of blood T cell repertoires in COVID-19. Study at large: Specimens from acute and convalescent COVID-19 originated in the United States, Italy and Spain. From T cells, B-cell-depleted T cells, or PBMCs came the material, which was cDNA or gDNA.

Generated by immunoSEQ multiplex PCR, the TCRdb table keeps only in-frame clones and is missing some. Among fewer than 350,000 clones listed, 90% were seen once. CDR1 and CDR2 from the germline V gene are MNHEY and SVGAGI. V lost 6 bases and J lost 7, with 22 bases in between. CDR3 length: 15 amino acids. Ages ranged from about 18 to 89 years, with residence in around 24 US areas. Cohort allocation depended upon clinical history that participants reported. The rearrangement joins TRBV6-5 to TRBJ2-7, with TRBD2 as a possible D gene (6 bases). Sequencing was done on a sample of PBMCs or T cells enriched from blood (not recorded which). The TCR was taken from a woman aged 18-29 years with acute COVID-19. The CDR3 reads CASSRLRDSPSEQYF. CDR3 DNA sequence: TGTGCCAGCAGCCGGTTACGGGACTCCCCTAGTGAGCAGTACTTC.